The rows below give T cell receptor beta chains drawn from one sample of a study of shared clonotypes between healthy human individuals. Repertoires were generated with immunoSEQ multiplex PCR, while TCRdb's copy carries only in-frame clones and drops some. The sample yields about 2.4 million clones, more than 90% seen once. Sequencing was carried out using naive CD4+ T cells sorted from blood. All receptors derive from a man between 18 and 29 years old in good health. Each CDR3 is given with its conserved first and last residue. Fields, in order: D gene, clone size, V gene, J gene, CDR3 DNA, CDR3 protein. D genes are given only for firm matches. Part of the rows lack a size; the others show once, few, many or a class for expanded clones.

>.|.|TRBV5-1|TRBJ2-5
TGCGCCAGCAGCTTGGTATATCGGCAGGGAGAAGAGACCCAGTACTTC
CASSLVYRQGEETQYF
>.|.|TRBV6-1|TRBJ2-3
TGTGCCAGCAGTGTAGCGGCTGGTCCGCAGTATTTT
CASSVAAGPQYF
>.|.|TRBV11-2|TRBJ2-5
TGTGCCAGCAGCTTAGGCGACCCGTACCAAGAGACCCAGTACTTC
CASSLGDPYQETQYF
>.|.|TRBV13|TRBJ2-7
TGTGCCAGCAGCTTCTTAACCTCCTACGAGCAGTACTTC
CASSFLTSYEQYF
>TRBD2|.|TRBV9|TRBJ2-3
TGTGCCAGCAGCGGATTGAGCGGGGGCACAGATACGCAGTATTTT
CASSGLSGGTDTQYF
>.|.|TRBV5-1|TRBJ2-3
TGCGCCAGCAGCTTGACCGGGAACACAGATACGCAGTATTTT
CASSLTGNTDTQYF
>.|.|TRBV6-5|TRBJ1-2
TGTGCCAGCAGTAGGACACGGACGTGGGGCTACACCTTC
CASSRTRTWGYTF
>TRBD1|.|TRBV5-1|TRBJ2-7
TGCGCCAGCAGCGGGGGACAGGGGAACGAGCAGTACTTC
CASSGGQGNEQYF
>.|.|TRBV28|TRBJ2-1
TGTGCCAGCAGTACTAGATACAATGAGCAGTTCTTC
CASSTRYNEQFF
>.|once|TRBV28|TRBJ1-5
TGTGCCAGCAGTTTAGTCGAATTCAATCAGCCCCAGCATTTT
CASSLVEFNQPQHF
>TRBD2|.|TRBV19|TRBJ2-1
TGTGCCAGTAGGGGACTAGCGGGGGTGAACTACAATGAGCAGTTCTTC
CASRGLAGVNYNEQFF
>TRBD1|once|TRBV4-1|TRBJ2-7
TGCGCCAGCAGCCACCCGGGACAGGGGAGGGACGAGCAGTACTTC
CASSHPGQGRDEQYF
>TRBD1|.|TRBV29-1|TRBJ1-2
TGCAGCGCCGTCCGGACAGGGCAAGATGGCTACACCTTC
CSAVRTGQDGYTF
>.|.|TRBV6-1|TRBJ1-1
TGTGCCAGCAGTGATGGGCCAGGGCAGGGCACTGAAGCTTTCTTT
CASSDGPGQGTEAFF
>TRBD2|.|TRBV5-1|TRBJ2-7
TGCGCCAGCAGCTTATTAGCGGGAGACACCTACGAGCAGTACTTC
CASSLLAGDTYEQYF
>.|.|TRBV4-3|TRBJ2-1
TGCGCCAGCAGCCGAAAACCACGAGGGCCCCCAAAGTTCTTC
CASSRKPRGPPKFF
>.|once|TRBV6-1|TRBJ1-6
TGTGCCAGCAGTGAATACGGTGTCAGGTATAATTCACCCCTCCACTTT
CASSEYGVRYNSPLHF
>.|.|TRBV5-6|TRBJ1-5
TGTGCCAGCAGCTTGGCGGCTGGACAAAGTAATCAGCCCCAGCATTTT
CASSLAAGQSNQPQHF
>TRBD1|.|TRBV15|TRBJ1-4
TGTGCCACCAGCAGAGAACCGGGACAGGGAGGGGAAAAACTGTTTTTT
CATSREPGQGGEKLFF
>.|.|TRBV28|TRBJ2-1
TGTGCCAGCAAGGACAGCAATGAGCAGTTCTTC
CASKDSNEQFF
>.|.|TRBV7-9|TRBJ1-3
TGTGCCAGCAGCTTAGAGCAGGGGAGGGAAAACACCATATATTTT
CASSLEQGRENTIYF
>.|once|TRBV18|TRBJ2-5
TGTGCCAGCTCACCCCTAGGGGGGGAGACCCAGTACTTC
CASSPLGGETQYF
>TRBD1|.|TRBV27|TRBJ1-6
TGTGCCAGCAGTACTCTAACCGGGACAGGGGGCAATAGATATTCACCCCTCCACTTT
CASSTLTGTGGNRYSPLHF
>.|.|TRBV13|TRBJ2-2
TGTGCCAGCAGCCGAGTAGGGGGCGGGGAGCTGTTTTTT
CASSRVGGGELFF
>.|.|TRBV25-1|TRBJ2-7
TGTGCCAGCAGTCAAACTTATCCCAGCAAAACAGGGCAGTACTTC
CASSQTYPSKTGQYF
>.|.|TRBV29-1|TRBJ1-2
TGCAGCGTTGAAAAAAACCGGGACGTTGGAGGGGACACCTTC
CSVEKNRDVGGDTF
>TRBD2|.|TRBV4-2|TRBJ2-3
TGTGCCAGCAGCCAAGCGGTAGCGGGGGGCCCAGATACGCAGTATTTT
CASSQAVAGGPDTQYF
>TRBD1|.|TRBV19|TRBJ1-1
TGTGCCAGGAAGATCCTAAAACAGGGGCCACCTTTTCTATCTAACACTGAAGCTTTCTTT
CARKILKQGPPFLSNTEAFF